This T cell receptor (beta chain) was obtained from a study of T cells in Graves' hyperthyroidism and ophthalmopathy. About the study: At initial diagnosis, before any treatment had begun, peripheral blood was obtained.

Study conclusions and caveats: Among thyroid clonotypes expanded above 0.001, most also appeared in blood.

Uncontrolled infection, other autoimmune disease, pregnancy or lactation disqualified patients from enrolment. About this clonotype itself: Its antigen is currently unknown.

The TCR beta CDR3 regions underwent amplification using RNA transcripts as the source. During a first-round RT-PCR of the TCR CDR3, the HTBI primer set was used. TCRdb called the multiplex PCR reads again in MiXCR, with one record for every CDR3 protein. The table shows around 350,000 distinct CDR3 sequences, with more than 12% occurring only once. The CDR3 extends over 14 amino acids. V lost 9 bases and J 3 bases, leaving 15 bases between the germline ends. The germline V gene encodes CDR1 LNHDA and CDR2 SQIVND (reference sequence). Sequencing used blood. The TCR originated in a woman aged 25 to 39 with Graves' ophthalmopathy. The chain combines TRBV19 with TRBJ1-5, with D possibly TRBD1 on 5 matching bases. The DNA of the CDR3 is TGTGCCAGCACGACCGGGACCTCCAATCAGCCCCAGCATTTT. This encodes CASTTGTSNQPQHF.